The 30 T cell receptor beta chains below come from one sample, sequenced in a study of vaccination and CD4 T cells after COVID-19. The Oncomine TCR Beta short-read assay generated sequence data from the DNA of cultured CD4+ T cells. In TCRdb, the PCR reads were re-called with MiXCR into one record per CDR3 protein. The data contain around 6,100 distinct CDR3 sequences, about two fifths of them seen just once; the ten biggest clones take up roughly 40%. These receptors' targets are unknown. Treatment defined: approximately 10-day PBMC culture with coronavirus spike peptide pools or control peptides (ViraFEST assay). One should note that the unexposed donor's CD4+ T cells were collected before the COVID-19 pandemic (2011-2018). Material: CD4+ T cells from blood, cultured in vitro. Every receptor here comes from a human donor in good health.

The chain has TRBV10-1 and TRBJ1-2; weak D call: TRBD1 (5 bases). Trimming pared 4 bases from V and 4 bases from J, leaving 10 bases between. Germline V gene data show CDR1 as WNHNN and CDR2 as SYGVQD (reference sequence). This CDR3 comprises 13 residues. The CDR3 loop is CASSGGAAYGYTF. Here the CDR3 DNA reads TGCGCCAGCAGTGGTGGGGCCGCCTATGGCTACACCTTC.

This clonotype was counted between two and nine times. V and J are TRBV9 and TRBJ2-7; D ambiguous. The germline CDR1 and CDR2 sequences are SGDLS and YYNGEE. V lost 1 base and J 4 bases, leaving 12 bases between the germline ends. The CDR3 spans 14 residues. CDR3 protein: CASSVTWQAYEQYF. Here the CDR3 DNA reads TGTGCCAGCAGCGTAACCTGGCAGGCTTACGAGCAGTACTTC.

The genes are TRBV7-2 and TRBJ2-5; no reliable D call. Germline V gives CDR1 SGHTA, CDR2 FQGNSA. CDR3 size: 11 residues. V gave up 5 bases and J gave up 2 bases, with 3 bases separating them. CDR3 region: CASSEQETQYF. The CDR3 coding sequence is TGTGCCAGCAGCGAGCAAGAGACCCAGTACTTC.

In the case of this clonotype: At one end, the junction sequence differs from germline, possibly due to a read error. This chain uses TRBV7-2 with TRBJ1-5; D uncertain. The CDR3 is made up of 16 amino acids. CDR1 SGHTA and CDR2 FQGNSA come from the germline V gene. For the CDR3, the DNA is TGTGCCAGCAGCCGGCAGGCAAGCAATAGCAATCGGCCCCAGCATTTT. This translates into CASSRQASNSNRPQHF.

CDR3 bases: TGCGCCAGCAGCCCCGGACGGGAGACCCAGTACTTC. It encodes CASSPGRETQYF. The chain uses TRBV5-1 and TRBJ2-5; unclear D gene. V shed 4 bases and J shed 5 bases, with 9 bases lying between them. The germline V gene encodes CDR1 SGHRS and CDR2 YFSETQ. The CDR3 sequence is 12 residues long.

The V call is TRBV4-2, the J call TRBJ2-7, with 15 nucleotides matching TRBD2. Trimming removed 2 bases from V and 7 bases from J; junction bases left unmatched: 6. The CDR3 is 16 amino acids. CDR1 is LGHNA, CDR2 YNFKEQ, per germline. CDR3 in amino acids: CASSQLVGTSGGEQYF. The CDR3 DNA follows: TGTGCCAGCAGCCAACTCGTCGGGACTAGCGGGGGGGAGCAGTACTTC.

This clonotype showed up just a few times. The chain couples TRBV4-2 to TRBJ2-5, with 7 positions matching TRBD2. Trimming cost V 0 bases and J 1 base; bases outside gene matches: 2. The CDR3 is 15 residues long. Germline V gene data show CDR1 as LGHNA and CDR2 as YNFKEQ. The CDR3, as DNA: TGTGCCAGCAGCCAAGATCGCGGGGGCCAAGAGACCCAGTACTTC. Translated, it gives CASSQDRGGQETQYF.

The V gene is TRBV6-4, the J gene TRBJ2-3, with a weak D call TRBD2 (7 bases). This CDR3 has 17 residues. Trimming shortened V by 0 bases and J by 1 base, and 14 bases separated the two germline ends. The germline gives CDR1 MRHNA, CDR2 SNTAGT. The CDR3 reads CASSDSPGGRGTDTQYF. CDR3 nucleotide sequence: TGTGCCAGCAGTGACTCCCCGGGGGGCCGGGGCACAGATACGCAGTATTTT.

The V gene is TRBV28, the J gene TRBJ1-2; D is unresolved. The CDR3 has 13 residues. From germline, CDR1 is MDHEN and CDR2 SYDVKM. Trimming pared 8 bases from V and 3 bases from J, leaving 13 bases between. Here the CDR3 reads CASRHSYHYGYTF. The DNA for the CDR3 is TGTGCCAGCCGTCACAGCTACCACTATGGCTACACCTTC.

The CDR3 DNA reads TGCAGTGCTAGAATCCAGGGGAAGAACACTGAAGCTTTCTTT. Translated: CSARIQGKNTEAFF. The chain recombines TRBV20-1 with TRBJ1-1, with D maybe TRBD1 (6 bases). Germline CDR1 is DFQATT and CDR2 is SNEGSKA (reference sequence). The CDR3 contains 14 residues. Deletions cut 2 bases from V and 1 base from J, with 11 bases between.

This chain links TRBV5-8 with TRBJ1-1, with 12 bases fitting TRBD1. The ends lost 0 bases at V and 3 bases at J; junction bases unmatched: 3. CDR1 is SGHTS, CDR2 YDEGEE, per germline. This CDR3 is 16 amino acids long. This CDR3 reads CASSLAGDRGHTEAFF. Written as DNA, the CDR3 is TGTGCCAGCAGCTTGGCCGGGGACAGGGGGCACACTGAAGCTTTCTTT.

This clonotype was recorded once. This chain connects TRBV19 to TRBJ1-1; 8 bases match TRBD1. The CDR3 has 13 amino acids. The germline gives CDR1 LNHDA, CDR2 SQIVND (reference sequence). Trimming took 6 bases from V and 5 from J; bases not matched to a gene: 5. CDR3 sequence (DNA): TGTGCCAGTAGGACCCGACAGGGGACTGAAGCTTTCTTT. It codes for CASRTRQGTEAFF.

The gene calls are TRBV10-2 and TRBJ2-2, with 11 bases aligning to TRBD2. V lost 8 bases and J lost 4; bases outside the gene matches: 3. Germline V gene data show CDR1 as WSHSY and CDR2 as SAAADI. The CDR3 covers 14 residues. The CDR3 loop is CASLAGGRTGELFF. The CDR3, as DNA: TGCGCCAGCCTAGCGGGGGGACGCACCGGGGAGCTGTTTTTT.

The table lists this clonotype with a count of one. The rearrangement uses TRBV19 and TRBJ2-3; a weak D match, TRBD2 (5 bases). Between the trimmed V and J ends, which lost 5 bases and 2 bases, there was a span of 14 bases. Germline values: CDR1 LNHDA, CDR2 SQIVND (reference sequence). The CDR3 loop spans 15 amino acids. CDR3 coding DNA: TGTGCCAGTAGTCGTGGGCAGACTATCACAGATACGCAGTATTTT. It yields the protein CASSRGQTITDTQYF. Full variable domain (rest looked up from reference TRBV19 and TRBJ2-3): DGGITQSPKYLFRKEGQNVTLSCEQNLNHDAMYWYRQDPGQGLRLIYYSQIVNDFQKGDIAEGYSVSREKKESFPLTVTSAQKNPTAFYLCASSRGQTITDTQYFGPGTRLTVL.

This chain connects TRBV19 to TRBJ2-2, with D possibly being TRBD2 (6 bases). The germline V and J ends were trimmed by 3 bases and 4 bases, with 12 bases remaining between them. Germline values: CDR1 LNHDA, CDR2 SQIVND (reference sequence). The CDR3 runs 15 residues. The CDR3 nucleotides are TGTGCCAGTAGTATGGCCCGGGGGTCCACCGGGGAGCTGTTTTTT. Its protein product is CASSMARGSTGELFF.

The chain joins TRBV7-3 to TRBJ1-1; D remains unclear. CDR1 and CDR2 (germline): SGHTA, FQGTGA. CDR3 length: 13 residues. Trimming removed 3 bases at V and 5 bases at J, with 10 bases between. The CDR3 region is CASSFDGLTEAFF. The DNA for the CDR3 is TGTGCCAGCAGCTTCGACGGGCTTACTGAAGCTTTCTTT.

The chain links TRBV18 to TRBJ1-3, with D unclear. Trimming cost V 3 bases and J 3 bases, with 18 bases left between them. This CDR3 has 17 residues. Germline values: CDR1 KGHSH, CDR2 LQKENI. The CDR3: CASSPSTLGAGGNTIYF. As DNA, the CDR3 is TGTGCCAGCTCACCGTCGACACTAGGCGCGGGTGGAAACACCATATATTTT.

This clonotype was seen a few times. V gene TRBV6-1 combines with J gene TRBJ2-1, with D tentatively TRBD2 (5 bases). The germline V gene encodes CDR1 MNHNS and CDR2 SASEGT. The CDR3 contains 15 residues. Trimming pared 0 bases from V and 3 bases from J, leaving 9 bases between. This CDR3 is CASSEARVSYNEQFF. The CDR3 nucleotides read TGTGCCAGCAGTGAAGCGAGGGTTAGCTACAATGAGCAGTTCTTC.

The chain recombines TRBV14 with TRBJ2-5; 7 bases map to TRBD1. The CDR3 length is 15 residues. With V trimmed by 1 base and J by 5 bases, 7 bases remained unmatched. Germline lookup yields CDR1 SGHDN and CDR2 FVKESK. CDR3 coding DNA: TGTGCCAGCAGCCAAGGCACAGGGGCAGGGGAGACCCAGTACTTC. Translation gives CASSQGTGAGETQYF.

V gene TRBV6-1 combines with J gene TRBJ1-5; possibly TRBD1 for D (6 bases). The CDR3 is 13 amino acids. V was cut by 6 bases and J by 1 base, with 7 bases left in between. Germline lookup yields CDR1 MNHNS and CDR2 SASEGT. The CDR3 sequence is CASRDRSNQPQHF. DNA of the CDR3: TGTGCCAGCAGAGACAGGAGCAATCAGCCCCAGCATTTT.

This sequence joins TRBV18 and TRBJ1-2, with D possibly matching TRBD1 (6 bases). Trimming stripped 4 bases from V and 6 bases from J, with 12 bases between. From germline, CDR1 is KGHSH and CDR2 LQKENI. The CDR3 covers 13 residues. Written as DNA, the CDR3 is TGTGCCAGCTCACTAAGCGACAGGAATGGCTACACCTTC. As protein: CASSLSDRNGYTF.

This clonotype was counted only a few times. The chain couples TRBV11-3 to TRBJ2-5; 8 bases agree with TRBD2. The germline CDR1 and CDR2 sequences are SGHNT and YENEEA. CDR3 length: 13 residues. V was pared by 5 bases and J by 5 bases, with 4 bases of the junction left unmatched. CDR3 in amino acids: CASSHSGVETQYF. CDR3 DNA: TGTGCCAGCAGCCATAGCGGGGTGGAGACCCAGTACTTC.

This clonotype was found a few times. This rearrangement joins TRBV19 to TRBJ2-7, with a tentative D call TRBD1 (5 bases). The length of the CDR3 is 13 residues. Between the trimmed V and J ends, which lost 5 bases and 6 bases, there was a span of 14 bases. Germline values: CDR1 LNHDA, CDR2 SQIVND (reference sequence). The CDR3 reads CASSARRAGEQYF. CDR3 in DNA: TGTGCCAGTAGTGCACGCAGGGCCGGCGAGCAGTACTTC.

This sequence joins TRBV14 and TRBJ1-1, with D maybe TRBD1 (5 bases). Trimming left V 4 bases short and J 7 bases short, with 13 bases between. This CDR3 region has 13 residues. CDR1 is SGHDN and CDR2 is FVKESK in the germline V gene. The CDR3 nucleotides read TGTGCCAGCAGCCGGGGCAGATGGGTTGAAGCTTTCTTT. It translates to CASSRGRWVEAFF.

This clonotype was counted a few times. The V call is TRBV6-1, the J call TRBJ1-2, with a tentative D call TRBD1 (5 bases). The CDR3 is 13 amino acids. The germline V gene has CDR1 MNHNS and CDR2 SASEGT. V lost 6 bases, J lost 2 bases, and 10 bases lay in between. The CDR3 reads CASSLRDNYGYTF. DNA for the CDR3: TGTGCCAGCAGCCTTCGGGACAACTATGGCTACACCTTC.

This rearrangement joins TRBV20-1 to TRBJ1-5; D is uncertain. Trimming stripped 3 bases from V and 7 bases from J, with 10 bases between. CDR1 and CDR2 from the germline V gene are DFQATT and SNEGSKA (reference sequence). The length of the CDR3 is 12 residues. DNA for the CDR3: TGCAGTGCTAGGAGAACAGACCAGCCCCAGCATTTT. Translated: CSARRTDQPQHF.

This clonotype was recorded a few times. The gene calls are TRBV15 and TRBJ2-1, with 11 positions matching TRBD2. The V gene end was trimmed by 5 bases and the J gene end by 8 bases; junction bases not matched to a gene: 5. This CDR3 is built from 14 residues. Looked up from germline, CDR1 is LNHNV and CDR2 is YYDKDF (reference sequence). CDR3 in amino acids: CATSFSGGGYEQFF. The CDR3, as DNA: TGTGCCACCAGCTTTAGCGGGGGGGGGTATGAGCAGTTCTTC. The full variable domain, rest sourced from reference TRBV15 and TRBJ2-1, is DAMVIQNPRYQVTQFGKPVTLSCSQTLNHNVMYWYQQKSSQAPKLLFHYYDKDFNNEADTPDNFQSRRPNTSFCFLDIRSPGLGDTAMYLCATSFSGGGYEQFFGPGTRLTVL.

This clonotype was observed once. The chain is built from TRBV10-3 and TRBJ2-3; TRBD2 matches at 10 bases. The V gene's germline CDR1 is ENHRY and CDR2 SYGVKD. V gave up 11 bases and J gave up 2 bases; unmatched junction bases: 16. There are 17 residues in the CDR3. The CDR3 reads CALSSGGPAYYTDTQYF. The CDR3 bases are TGTGCCTTATCTAGCGGGGGCCCTGCGTATTACACAGATACGCAGTATTTT.

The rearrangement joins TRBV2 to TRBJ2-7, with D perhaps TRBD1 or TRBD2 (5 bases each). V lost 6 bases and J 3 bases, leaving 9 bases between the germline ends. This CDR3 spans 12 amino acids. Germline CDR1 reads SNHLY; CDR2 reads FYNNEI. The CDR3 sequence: CASRGEVYEQYF. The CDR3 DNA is TGTGCCAGCAGGGGGGAAGTCTACGAGCAGTACTTC. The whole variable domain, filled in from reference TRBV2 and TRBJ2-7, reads EPEVTQTPSHQVTQMGQEVILRCVPISNHLYFYWYRQILGQKVEFLVSFYNNEISEKSEIFDDQFSVERPDGSNFTLKIRSTKLEDSAMYFCASRGEVYEQYFGPGTRLTVT.

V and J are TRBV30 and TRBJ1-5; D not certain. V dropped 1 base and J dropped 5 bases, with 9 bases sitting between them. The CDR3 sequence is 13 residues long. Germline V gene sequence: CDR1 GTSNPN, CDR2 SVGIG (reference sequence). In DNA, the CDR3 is TGTGCCTGGAGTGCGGGGTCCCATCAGCCCCAGCATTTT. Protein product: CAWSAGSHQPQHF.